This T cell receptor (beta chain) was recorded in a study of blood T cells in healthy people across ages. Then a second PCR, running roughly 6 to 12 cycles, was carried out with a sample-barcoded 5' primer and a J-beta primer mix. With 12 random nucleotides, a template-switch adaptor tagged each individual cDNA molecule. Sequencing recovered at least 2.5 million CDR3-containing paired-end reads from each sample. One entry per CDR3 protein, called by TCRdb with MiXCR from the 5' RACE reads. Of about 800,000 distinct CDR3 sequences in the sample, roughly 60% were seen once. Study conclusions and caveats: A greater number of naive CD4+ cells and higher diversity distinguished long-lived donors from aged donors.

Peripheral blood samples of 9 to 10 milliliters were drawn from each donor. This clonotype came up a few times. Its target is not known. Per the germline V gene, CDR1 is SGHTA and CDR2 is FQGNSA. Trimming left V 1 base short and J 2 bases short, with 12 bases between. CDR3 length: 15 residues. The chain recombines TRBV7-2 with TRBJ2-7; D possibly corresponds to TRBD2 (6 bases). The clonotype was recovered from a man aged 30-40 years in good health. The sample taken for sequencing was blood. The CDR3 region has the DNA TGTGCCAGCAGCTTAGTTAGGGGAGGACCCTACGAGCAGTACTTC. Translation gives CASSLVRGGPYEQYF.